This T cell receptor (beta chain) comes out of a study of regulatory T cells in long-lasting Graves disease. Across the whole study: Persistence in Graves' disease denoted antithyroid drug use beyond 5 years alongside positive TSH receptor antibodies.

The CDR3 runs to 13 residues. V lost 6 bases to trimming and J lost 8 bases, with 13 bases between them. Germline CDR1 and CDR2: ENHRY and SYGVKD. CDR3-region Arm-PCR and iRepertoire HTBI primers produced the TCR beta libraries. Per the authors' pipeline: The identification of 60 or so TRBV and over eleven TRBJ segments was made across samples. TCRdb re-analysed the multiplex PCR reads in MiXCR, keeping a single row per CDR3 protein. TCRdb's processing, not the study's, gives the V and J calls here. The repertoire holds roughly 430,000 distinct CDR3 sequences, about 21% seen once, with around 15% in the top ten. The time point: persistent/refractory GD, antithyroid drugs over 5 years with positive TRAb. TCR sequences were obtained from RNA taken from PBMCs. Diagnosing Graves' disease relied on the American Thyroid Association guidelines.

The chain employs TRBV10-3 and TRBJ2-2; the D is unclear. The receptor's source is a female donor with Graves disease. The sequenced sample was peripheral blood mononuclear cells (PBMCs), obtained when the disease was refractory, from a patient treated with antithyroid drugs. DNA for the CDR3: TGTGCCATCAGGGACGGGCCCACTGGGGAGCTGTTTTTT. It specifies CAIRDGPTGELFF.